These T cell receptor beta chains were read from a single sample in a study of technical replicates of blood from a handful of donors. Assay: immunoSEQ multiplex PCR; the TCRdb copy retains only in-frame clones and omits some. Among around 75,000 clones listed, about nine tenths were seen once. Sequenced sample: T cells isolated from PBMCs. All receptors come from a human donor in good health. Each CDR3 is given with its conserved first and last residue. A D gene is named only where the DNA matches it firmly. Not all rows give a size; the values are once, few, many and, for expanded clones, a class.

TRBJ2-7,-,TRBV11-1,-,TGTGCCAGCAGCATCGGGACACACTACGAGCAGTACTTC,CASSIGTHYEQYF
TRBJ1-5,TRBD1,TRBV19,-,TGTGCCAGTAGGACAGGGGCGGCGCAGCCCCAGCATTTT,CASRTGAAQPQHF
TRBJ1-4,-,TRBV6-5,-,TGTGCCAGCAGTTATTGGAGGGGAGAAAAACTGTTTTTT,CASSYWRGEKLFF
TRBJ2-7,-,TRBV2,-,TGTGCCAGCAGTTCGGAGGGCTACGAGCAGTACTTC,CASSSEGYEQYF
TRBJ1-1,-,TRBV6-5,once,TGTGCCAGCAGTTATCCCCATAAAGACTGGGTTGAAGCTTTCTTT,CASSYPHKDWVEAFF
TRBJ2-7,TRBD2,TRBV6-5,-,TGTGCCAGCAGTTACGGCCGGGGGGAAGTCCCCTACGAGCAGTACTTC,CASSYGRGEVPYEQYF
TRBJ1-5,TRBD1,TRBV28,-,TGTGCCAGCACCCTCGGGGACAGAAATCAGCCCCAGCATTTT,CASTLGDRNQPQHF
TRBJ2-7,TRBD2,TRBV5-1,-,TGCGCCAGCAGCTTTGGGCCTATAGCGGGAAAAATCTACGAGCAGTACTTC,CASSFGPIAGKIYEQYF
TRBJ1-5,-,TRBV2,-,TGTGCCAGCAGTGAATTTTCAGCAATTGTCCTGGGAGACAATCAGCCCCAGCATTTT,CASSEFSAIVLGDNQPQHF
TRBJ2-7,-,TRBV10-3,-,TGTGCCACCGCGCGGGACGAAACCTACGAGCAGTACTTC,CATARDETYEQYF
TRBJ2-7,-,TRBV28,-,TGTGCCAGCAGTTTAGTGACATCCTCCTACGAGCAGTACTTC,CASSLVTSSYEQYF